Listed below are T cell receptor beta chains from one sample, sequenced in a study of T-cell reconstitution after alpha-beta-depleted transplantation in children. In TCRdb, the PCR reads were re-called with MiXCR into one record per CDR3 protein. This sample has about 340,000 distinct CDR3 sequences, with under 13% found just once. Sequenced material: PBMCs from the stem cell graft donor, taken from the stem cell graft. The source of these receptors is a human donor who donated a stem cell graft to a child with acute lymphoblastic leukemia. CDR3s include the opening cysteine and the closing phenylalanine or tryptophan. The D gene is left open where the match is weak.

CDR3 protein: CASSFQAGGWYEQYF
V gene: TRBV7-2
J gene: TRBJ2-7
D gene: TRBD2

CDR3 protein: CASSISGTDTQYF
V gene: TRBV12-3/TRBV12-4
J gene: TRBJ2-3
D gene: -

CDR3 protein: CASSRGRAGTDTQYF
V gene: TRBV7-8
J gene: TRBJ2-3
D gene: -

CDR3 protein: CASSLGAGGKNEQYF
V gene: TRBV5-1
J gene: TRBJ2-7
D gene: TRBD1

CDR3 protein: CATSWTGPTEAFF
V gene: TRBV15
J gene: TRBJ1-1
D gene: TRBD1

CDR3 protein: CASSQIAGPSYNEQFF
V gene: TRBV4-3
J gene: TRBJ2-1
D gene: TRBD2

CDR3 protein: CAISESSGGRNEQFF
V gene: TRBV10-3
J gene: TRBJ2-1
D gene: -

CDR3 protein: CATSRDSPVGGYNEQFF
V gene: TRBV15
J gene: TRBJ2-1
D gene: -

CDR3 protein: CASSRLAGSYEQYF
V gene: TRBV27
J gene: TRBJ2-7
D gene: TRBD2

CDR3 protein: CASSGSGNTGELFF
V gene: TRBV7-3
J gene: TRBJ2-2
D gene: -

CDR3 protein: CASSYSTSGSRDTQYF
V gene: TRBV6-5
J gene: TRBJ2-3
D gene: TRBD2

CDR3 protein: CASSRSPSTGWGYEQYF
V gene: TRBV12-3/TRBV12-4
J gene: TRBJ2-7
D gene: -

CDR3 protein: CASVELFF
V gene: TRBV6-5
J gene: TRBJ1-4
D gene: -

CDR3 protein: CASSYPLSGRVGEQFF
V gene: TRBV3-1
J gene: TRBJ2-1
D gene: TRBD2

CDR3 protein: CASSLEWGQETQYF
V gene: TRBV5-8
J gene: TRBJ2-5
D gene: -

CDR3 protein: CASSLSGGTQYF
V gene: TRBV7-2
J gene: TRBJ2-3
D gene: -

CDR3 protein: CASTQDIPIEAETNYGYTF
V gene: TRBV3-1
J gene: TRBJ1-2
D gene: -

CDR3 protein: CASSLGTSSGADTQYF
V gene: TRBV7-2
J gene: TRBJ2-3
D gene: -

CDR3 protein: CASSLVAGRNTGELFF
V gene: TRBV7-2
J gene: TRBJ2-2
D gene: TRBD2

CDR3 protein: CASGRDRSAYNEQFF
V gene: TRBV7-3
J gene: TRBJ2-1
D gene: TRBD1

CDR3 protein: CASSLVSGTDLSGANVLTF
V gene: TRBV5-6
J gene: TRBJ2-6
D gene: TRBD1

CDR3 protein: CASSLRPGTGQETQYF
V gene: TRBV5-6
J gene: TRBJ2-5
D gene: TRBD1

CDR3 protein: CASSLGASWKTETQYF
V gene: TRBV11-2
J gene: TRBJ2-5
D gene: -

CDR3 protein: CSARNRAGANVLTF
V gene: TRBV20-1
J gene: TRBJ2-6
D gene: -

CDR3 protein: CASGRLSYEQYF
V gene: TRBV6-2/TRBV6-3
J gene: TRBJ2-7
D gene: -

CDR3 protein: CASLGTSGVYEQYF
V gene: TRBV6-2/TRBV6-3
J gene: TRBJ2-7
D gene: TRBD2